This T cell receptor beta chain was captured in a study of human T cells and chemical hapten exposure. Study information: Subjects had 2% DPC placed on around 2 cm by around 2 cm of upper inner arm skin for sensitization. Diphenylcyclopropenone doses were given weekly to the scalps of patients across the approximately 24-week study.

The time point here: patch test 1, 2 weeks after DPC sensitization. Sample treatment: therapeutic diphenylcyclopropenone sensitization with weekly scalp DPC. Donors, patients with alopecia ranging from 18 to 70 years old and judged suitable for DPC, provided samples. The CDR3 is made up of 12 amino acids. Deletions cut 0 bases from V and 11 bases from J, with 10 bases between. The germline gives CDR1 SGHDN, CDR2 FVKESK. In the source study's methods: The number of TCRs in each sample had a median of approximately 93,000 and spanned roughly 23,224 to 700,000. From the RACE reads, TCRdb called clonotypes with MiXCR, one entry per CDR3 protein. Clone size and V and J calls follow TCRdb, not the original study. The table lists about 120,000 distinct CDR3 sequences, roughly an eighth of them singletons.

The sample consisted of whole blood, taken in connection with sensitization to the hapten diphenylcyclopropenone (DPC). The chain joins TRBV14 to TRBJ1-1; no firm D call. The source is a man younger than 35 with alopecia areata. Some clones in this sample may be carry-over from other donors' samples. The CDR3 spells CASSQETPRAFF. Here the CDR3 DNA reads TGTGCCAGCAGCCAAGAGACTCCGAGGGCTTTCTTT.